This TCR beta chain was sequenced during a study of blood T cell repertoires in COVID-19. The data were produced by immunoSEQ multiplex PCR, yet TCRdb's version contains in-frame clones alone and is incomplete. Of 310,000 or so clones listed, around nine tenths are singletons. CDR3 length equals 14 residues. V was clipped by 6 bases and J by 10 bases, with 16 bases between them. CDR1 is SGHTA and CDR2 is FQGTGA in the germline V gene. Sequencing was carried out using peripheral blood. The V and J genes are TRBV7-3 and TRBJ1-6; possible D gene TRBD1, 6 bases. The TCR originated in a woman in her forties or fifties with active or convalescent COVID-19. CDR3 coding DNA: TGTGCCAGCAGTCTTGACAGGTTTAAGTCACCCCTCCACTTT. Amino acid sequence: CASSLDRFKSPLHF.